This T cell receptor (beta chain) was recovered during a study of blood T cell repertoires in COVID-19. Overall study: Donors in the United States, Italy and Spain gave samples during acute or convalescent COVID-19.

The CDR3 extends over 16 amino acids. CDR1 is SGHTA and CDR2 is FQGNSA in the germline V gene. The trim removed 1 base at V and 6 bases at J, leaving 6 bases unmatched. Assay used: immunoSEQ multiplex PCR; TCRdb lists only in-frame clones, some missing. The sample shows under 300,000 clones, approximately 90% of them seen only once. This receptor was identified in a man aged 25-45 years who had recovered from COVID-19. Sequencing was done on a sample of peripheral blood. The rearrangement joins TRBV7-2 to TRBJ2-3; TRBD2 matches at 11 bases. CDR3 sequence: CASSLVAGGPGDTQYF. CDR3 DNA: TGTGCCAGCAGCTTAGTAGCGGGGGGGCCAGGGGATACGCAGTATTTT.